This T cell receptor beta chain was sequenced for a study of cytomegalovirus exposure and HLA in healthy donors. Study-level findings and limits: Listed as cytomegalovirus-associated were roughly 180 TCR beta chains.

This clone was seen more than once but under ten times. Its antigen is still unknown. It was with 60 Vbeta and 13 Jbeta primers that the PCR ran. Sequencing was performed with immunoSEQ multiplex PCR; in TCRdb, only in-frame clones are kept and a portion is missing. The sample includes some 160,000 clones, around 80% of them seen just once. The sequence derives from a male donor in good health and CMV-seropositive. The sequencing input was PBMCs.

The CDR3 nucleotides are TGTGCCAGCAGCTTTACCGGGACAGGGCTTCAAGAGACCCAGTACTTC. Its translation is CASSFTGTGLQETQYF. V gene TRBV11-2 combines with J gene TRBJ2-5; 9 nucleotides match TRBD1. Trimming at V came to 3 bases and at J to 2 bases, leaving 7 bases not matched to a gene. This CDR3 has 16 residues. Germline loops: CDR1 SGHAT, CDR2 FQNNGV.